The source of this TCR beta chain is a study of cytomegalovirus exposure and HLA in healthy donors. Study-wide results and caveats: Earlier findings revealed that most TCR beta V segments proved productive either about 87% or about 30% of the time.

About this clone: Its cognate antigen is unknown.

A multiplex PCR was run with 60 Vbeta primers and 13 Jbeta primers. Some clones are missing from TCRdb's copy, which holds only in-frame ones; the method was immunoSEQ multiplex PCR. The sample has 110,000 or so clones; around 72% are singletons. Trimming removed 3 bases from V and 6 bases from J, with 12 bases in between. This CDR3 is built from 13 residues. CDR1 and CDR2 from the germline V gene are SQVTM and ANQGSEA. The V gene is TRBV29-1, the J gene TRBJ2-1, with a weak D call TRBD1 (5 bases). The receptor was derived from a male donor in good health and CMV-seronegative. Source material: PBMCs. As DNA, the CDR3 is TGCAGCGTTGACTTCCAGGGCACCAATGAGCAGTTCTTC. Protein: CSVDFQGTNEQFF.